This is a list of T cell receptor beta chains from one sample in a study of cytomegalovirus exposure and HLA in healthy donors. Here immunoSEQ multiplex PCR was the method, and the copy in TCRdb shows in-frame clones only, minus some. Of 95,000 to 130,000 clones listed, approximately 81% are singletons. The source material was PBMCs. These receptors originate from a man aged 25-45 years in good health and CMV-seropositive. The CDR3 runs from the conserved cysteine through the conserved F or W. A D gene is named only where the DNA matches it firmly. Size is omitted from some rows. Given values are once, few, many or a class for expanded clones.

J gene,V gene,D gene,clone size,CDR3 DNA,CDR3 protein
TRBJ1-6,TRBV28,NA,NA,TGTGCCAGCAGTGTGAAGGGGTTAGTCGTCCACTTT,CASSVKGLVVHF
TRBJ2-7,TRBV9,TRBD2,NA,TGTGCCAGCAGCCTAGGGTGGACTAGCGGGATCTACGAGCAGTACTTC,CASSLGWTSGIYEQYF
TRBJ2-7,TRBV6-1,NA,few,TGTGCCAGCAGCCACAGGGCCGAGGGAGAGCAGTACTTC,CASSHRAEGEQYF
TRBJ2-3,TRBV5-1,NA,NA,TGCGCCAGCAGCTTGGGAGCTTCAGGGAACCTAGATACGCAGTATTTT,CASSLGASGNLDTQYF
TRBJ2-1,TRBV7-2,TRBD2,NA,TGTGCCAGCAGCCCACGGAAGCCGACTAGCGGGAGCATCTATGAGCAGTTCTTC,CASSPRKPTSGSIYEQFF
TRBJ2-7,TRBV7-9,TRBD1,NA,TGTGCCAGCAGATCTGGACAGGGCGACTACGAGCAGTACTTC,CASRSGQGDYEQYF
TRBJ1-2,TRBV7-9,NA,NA,TGTGCCAGCAGCTACCGCAGGGAAGGCTACACCTTC,CASSYRREGYTF
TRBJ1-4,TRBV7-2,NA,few,TGTGCCAGCAGCTTAGACCCCGTAGGGGTTAATGAAAAACTGTTTTTT,CASSLDPVGVNEKLFF
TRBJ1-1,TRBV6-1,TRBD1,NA,TGTGCCAGCAGTGTCGACAGGGTAAACACTGAAGCTTTCTTT,CASSVDRVNTEAFF
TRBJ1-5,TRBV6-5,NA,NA,TGTGCCAGCAGCCGGGGGGGTAGCAATCAGCCCCAGCATTTT,CASSRGGSNQPQHF
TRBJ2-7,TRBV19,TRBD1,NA,TGTGCCAGTAGTATGGGACAGGGGTTTCGCGAGCAGTACTTC,CASSMGQGFREQYF
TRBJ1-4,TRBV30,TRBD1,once,TGTGCCTGGAACGCAGGGGGCCTTGAAAAACTGTTTTTT,CAWNAGGLEKLFF
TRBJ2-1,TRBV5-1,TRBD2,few,TGCGCCAGCAGCTCGGGACTAGCGGGAGGTCCTGAGCAGTTCTTC,CASSSGLAGGPEQFF
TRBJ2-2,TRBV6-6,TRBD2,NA,TGTGCCAGCAGTGGACTAGCGGGAGCCGGGGAGCTGTTTTTT,CASSGLAGAGELFF
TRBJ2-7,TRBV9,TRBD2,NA,TGTGCCAGCAGCCCTTTCGGGACTAGCGGGAACGAGCAGTACTTC,CASSPFGTSGNEQYF
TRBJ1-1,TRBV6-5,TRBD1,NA,TGTGCGATCAAGGGGGGACAGGGAGAGAACACTGAAGCTTTCTTT,CAIKGGQGENTEAFF
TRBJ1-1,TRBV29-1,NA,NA,TGCAGTACAGCGGGGATTGAAGCTTTCTTT,CSTAGIEAFF
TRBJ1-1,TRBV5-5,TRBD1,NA,TGTGCCAGCAGCTGGCGCGGGACAGGGTACGACACTGAAGCTTTCTTT,CASSWRGTGYDTEAFF
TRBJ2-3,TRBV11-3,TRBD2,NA,TGTGCCAGCAGCTTAGACCTTAGCGGGGCCCTCACAGATACGCAGTATTTT,CASSLDLSGALTDTQYF
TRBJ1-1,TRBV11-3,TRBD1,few,TGTGCCAGCAGCCCACCTTATGGACAGGGTTTGAGCACTGAAGCTTTCTTT,CASSPPYGQGLSTEAFF
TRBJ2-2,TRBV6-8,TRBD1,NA,TGTGCCAGCAGTCGAGGACAGGGAGAAACCGGGGAGCTGTTTTTT,CASSRGQGETGELFF
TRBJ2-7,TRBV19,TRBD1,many,TGTGCCAGTAGCTCCCCAAGCCGGACAGGGTCGGCCGAGCAGTACTTC,CASSSPSRTGSAEQYF